This TCR beta chain was sequenced during a study of blood T cell repertoires in COVID-19. Assay: immunoSEQ multiplex PCR; the TCRdb copy retains only in-frame clones and omits some. The sample has about 300,000 clones, approximately 85% seen once. The material sequenced was peripheral blood. The sequence came from a woman aged 50 to 60 with acute or convalescent COVID-19.

DNA of the CDR3: TGTGCCAGCAGCTCAGGCTTTAACGCTTTCTTT. Translated: CASSSGFNAFF. This chain uses TRBV7-6 with TRBJ1-1; D ambiguous. V shed 4 bases and J shed 11 bases, with 11 bases lying between them. Germline V gene sequence: CDR1 SGHVS, CDR2 FNYEAQ. The CDR3 consists of 11 residues.